This TCR beta chain was profiled in a study of blood T cell repertoires in COVID-19. Study as a whole: Acute and convalescent COVID-19 specimens originated in the United States, Italy and Spain. T cells, B-cell-depleted T cells, or PBMCs provided the cDNA or gDNA that served as material.

This CDR3 is built from 14 residues. The V gene's germline CDR1 is GTSNPN and CDR2 SVGIG (reference sequence). The V gene end was trimmed by 4 bases and the J gene end by 7 bases; junction bases not matched to a gene: 9. Authors' processing steps: Estimation of nucleated cell counts was performed using reference gene primer amplification. Repertoires were generated with immunoSEQ multiplex PCR, while TCRdb's copy carries only in-frame clones and drops some. D and trimming were read from the DNA, whereas the V and J calls and clone size are those reported in that table. This sample has about 110,000 clones; 70% to 85% occur once, and the top ten carry around 1.9%. In this sample, this clone turned up a few times.

The clonotype was recovered from a woman in her thirties or forties with acute or convalescent COVID-19. This rearrangement joins TRBV30 to TRBJ2-1; 8 positions agree with TRBD1. The sequenced sample was peripheral blood. The CDR3 DNA reads as TGTGCCTGGAACCAGGGGGCAGGAGGGAATGAGCAGTTCTTC. Translating gives CAWNQGAGGNEQFF.